This T cell receptor beta chain originates from a study of regulatory T cells in long-lasting Graves disease. Across the whole study: Patients newly diagnosed with Graves' had been on antithyroid drugs for under 3 months.

TCR beta libraries were built with iRepertoire HTBI primers and Arm-PCR of CDR3 regions. MiXCR, applied by TCRdb to the multiplex PCR reads, yields one record per CDR3 protein. This sample has roughly 560,000 distinct CDR3 sequences, with 15% to 20% found just once. This clonotype was seen repeatedly, ten times or more. CDR1 and CDR2 (germline): WNHNN, SYGVQD (reference sequence). There are 13 residues in the CDR3. V lost 2 bases to trimming and J lost 2 bases, with 6 bases between them. The sample's time point: newly diagnosed GD, antithyroid drugs for less than 3 months. PBMC-extracted RNA yielded the TCR library. The sample was also linked to a second study, of T cells in Graves' hyperthyroidism and ophthalmopathy. From that report: Graves' hyperthyroidism qualified as stable when ophthalmopathy did not progress within 18 months. A 13 V-J model separated ophthalmopathy from stable hyperthyroidism.

This specimen consisted of peripheral blood mononuclear cells (PBMCs), obtained at new diagnosis, from a patient treated with antithyroid drugs. The sequence was collected from a middle-aged woman with Graves disease. V and J are TRBV10-1 and TRBJ1-1, with D uncertain. Written as DNA, the CDR3 is TGCGCCAGCAGTGAGAACGCTAACACTGAAGCTTTCTTT. Translating gives CASSENANTEAFF.